This TCR beta chain stems from a study of T cells after yellow fever vaccination. General study results and limits: Most primary-vaccination clones recurred post-booster (roughly 97% CD4, around 90% CD8). FACS-sorted repertoires could contain abundant clonotypes contaminating from the bulk population.

Researchers made TCR cDNA using 5'RACE template switching, and this step added a universal primer site and UMIs. TCRdb passed the 5' RACE reads through MiXCR, listing each CDR3 protein once. The table records 510,000 or so distinct CDR3 sequences, under 25% of them present only once. This clonotype has just a few counts. Its antigen is not identified. The sequence was collected from a man younger than 45 who received the YFV17D yellow fever vaccine. The sequencing used PBMCs, collected 15 days after the yellow fever booster vaccination.

CDR3 bases: TGCAGTGCTAGGCGGCCCCGGGGTCTAAAGCAGCGGGAGACCCAGTACTTC. This encodes CSARRPRGLKQRETQYF. J is TRBJ2-5 and V is TRBV20-1, with D perhaps matching TRBD2 (5 bases). V was shortened by 3 bases and J by 5 bases, with 25 bases between the two germline ends. This CDR3 region has 17 residues. Germline-derived CDR1 and CDR2 are DFQATT and SNEGSKA (reference sequence).